This is a list of T cell receptor beta chains from one sample in a study of blood T cell repertoires in COVID-19. Libraries were prepared by immunoSEQ multiplex PCR; TCRdb keeps only in-frame clonotypes and omits some of them. The sample lists 50,000 to 65,000 clones, about 92% occurring once. The sample was peripheral blood. Receptors originate from a man aged 45-65 years with active COVID-19. CDR3s include the opening cysteine and the closing phenylalanine or tryptophan. Each record gives: D gene, clone size, V gene, J gene, CDR3 DNA, CDR3 protein. The D gene is left open where the match is weak. Rows may omit the clone size; those that give it use once, few, many or a size class.

>TRBD1|-|TRBV29-1|TRBJ2-2
TGCAGCGCAAGAACCGGGACAGAGTACACCGGGGAGCTGTTTTTT
CSARTGTEYTGELFF
>TRBD1|-|TRBV30|TRBJ1-5
TGTGCCTGGGACAGGGGGCTGGGTCAGCCCCAGCATTTT
CAWDRGLGQPQHF
>TRBD1|-|TRBV5-6|TRBJ1-4
TGTGCCAGCAGCTCAAGGGTCCGGGACAGCCAGGAAAAACTGTTTTTT
CASSSRVRDSQEKLFF
>TRBD1|few|TRBV4-3|TRBJ2-5
TGCGCCAGCAGCCAAGAAGGGTCGGGACAGAAAGAGACCCAGTACTTC
CASSQEGSGQKETQYF
>TRBD2|-|TRBV28|TRBJ2-7
TGTGCCAGCAGTTTTCTACTAGCGGGAAGCTCCTACGAGCAGTACTTC
CASSFLLAGSSYEQYF
>TRBD1|once|TRBV2|TRBJ2-3
TGTGCCAGCAGCCGGGACAGGGGTGGCACAGATACGCAGTATTTT
CASSRDRGGTDTQYF
>-|-|TRBV18|TRBJ2-1
TGTGCCAGCTCACCACCTGGGACATCTGGCTACAATGAGCAGTTCTTC
CASSPPGTSGYNEQFF
>TRBD2|-|TRBV7-2|TRBJ2-5
TGTGCCAGCAGCCCCCCTAGCGGGGGGGCCGAGACCCAGTACTTC
CASSPPSGGAETQYF
>-|-|TRBV13|TRBJ2-3
TGTGCCAGCAGCTTGTTTTCGGACTGGTCAAACACAGATACGCAGTATTTT
CASSLFSDWSNTDTQYF
>-|-|TRBV10-3|TRBJ1-2
TGTGCCATCAGTGAGTCTACGACAACGTATGGCTACACCTTC
CAISESTTTYGYTF
>TRBD2|-|TRBV5-1|TRBJ2-3
TGCGCCAGCAGCTTGATAGCGGGGGCGCCCACAGATACGCAGTATTTT
CASSLIAGAPTDTQYF